Below are 29 T cell receptor beta chains sequenced from a single sample in a study of blood T cell repertoires in COVID-19. The data were produced by immunoSEQ multiplex PCR, yet TCRdb's version contains in-frame clones alone and is incomplete. Of some 490,000 clones listed, around 85% are singletons. Sequenced: peripheral blood. The receptor source for this set is a human donor in a cohort sampled during active COVID-19.

This chain connects TRBV7-9 to TRBJ2-7; D perhaps matches TRBD2 (5 bases). The CDR3 runs to 14 residues. Germline V lookup: CDR1 SEHNR, CDR2 FQNEAQ (reference sequence). The V and J ends lost 5 bases and 6 bases respectively, with 17 bases between them. The CDR3 nucleotides read TGTGCCAGCAGCCGCCCGCGAGGGTTTGGCGAGCAGTACTTC. Translating it yields CASSRPRGFGEQYF.

This chain links TRBV7-6 with TRBJ2-3; no firm D call. This CDR3 has 13 amino acids. The germline V gene has CDR1 SGHVS and CDR2 FNYEAQ. Trimming removed 5 bases at V and 6 bases at J, with 12 bases between. CDR3 DNA sequence: TGTGCCAGCAGCGCTCACATATCGGATACGCAGTATTTT. Translating it yields CASSAHISDTQYF.

V and J are TRBV5-5 and TRBJ2-7; D possibly corresponds to TRBD2 (6 bases). Germline CDR1 and CDR2: SGHKS and YYEKEE (reference sequence). The CDR3 totals 15 residues. V dropped 7 bases and J dropped 3 bases, with 20 bases sitting between them. The CDR3 here is CASRGGQNRDYEQYF. The CDR3 DNA follows: TGTGCCAGCCGGGGAGGCCAAAATCGAGACTACGAGCAGTACTTC.

Here the CDR3 reads CASRFSDRRSTDTQYF. CDR3 DNA sequence: TGCGCCAGCAGGTTCTCAGACCGCAGGTCTACAGATACGCAGTATTTT. This rearrangement joins TRBV5-1 to TRBJ2-3; D gene uncertain. CDR3 length: 16 residues. Germline V gene sequence: CDR1 SGHRS, CDR2 YFSETQ. V was pared by 5 bases and J by 3 bases, with 19 bases between.

The genes are TRBV5-4 and TRBJ2-2, with 10 bases fitting TRBD1. The junction had 6 bases not matched to a gene; V was cut back by 4 bases and J by 3 bases. The CDR3 consists of 16 residues. Germline loops: CDR1 SGHNT, CDR2 YYREEE (reference sequence). The CDR3 protein is CASSTGQGVYTGELFF. The CDR3 coding sequence is TGTGCCAGCAGCACTGGACAGGGGGTTTACACCGGGGAGCTGTTTTTT.

This clone appeared a single time. The chain couples TRBV6-5 to TRBJ2-7; 11 bases match TRBD1. The CDR3 runs to 14 residues. Trimming at V came to 8 bases and at J to 3 bases, leaving 6 bases not matched to a gene. Looked up from germline, CDR1 is MNHEY and CDR2 is SVGAGI. This CDR3 reads CASGIGTGGYEQYF. The CDR3 nucleotides are TGTGCCAGCGGGATAGGGACAGGGGGCTACGAGCAGTACTTC.

The chain carries TRBV24-1 and TRBJ2-1; no clear D. Trimming cost V 1 base and J 2 bases, with 11 bases left between them. CDR3 length: 16 residues. Germline loops: CDR1 KGHDR, CDR2 SFDVKD. CDR3 amino acids: CATSDFGTSAYNEQFF. In DNA, the CDR3 is TGTGCCACCAGTGATTTTGGTACGTCGGCCTACAATGAGCAGTTCTTC.

The CDR3 nucleotides are TGTGCCACCAGCAGGACGGGGGATAATTCACCCCTCCACTTT. This gives the protein CATSRTGDNSPLHF. The V gene is TRBV15, the J gene TRBJ1-6; possible D gene TRBD1, 5 bases. Deletions cut 3 bases from V and 5 bases from J, with 8 bases between. The germline gives CDR1 LNHNV, CDR2 YYDKDF (reference sequence). The CDR3 is 14 amino acids. The full variable domain, with the rest looked up from reference TRBV15 and TRBJ1-6, is DAMVIQNPRYQVTQFGKPVTLSCSQTLNHNVMYWYQQKSSQAPKLLFHYYDKDFNNEADTPDNFQSRRPNTSFCFLDIRSPGLGDTAMYLCATSRTGDNSPLHFGNGTRLTVT.

This chain links TRBV7-9 with TRBJ1-1, with 9 positions matching TRBD1. V dropped 2 bases and J dropped 4; count of bases not matched to a gene: 2. The CDR3 loop spans 14 amino acids. The V gene's germline CDR1 is SEHNR and CDR2 FQNEAQ (reference sequence). The CDR3 loop reads CASSLTGQGTEAFF. As DNA, the CDR3 is TGTGCCAGCAGCTTAACGGGACAGGGCACTGAAGCTTTCTTT.

In this sample, this clone turned up a few times. The V gene is TRBV25-1, the J gene TRBJ1-5; D perhaps matches TRBD1 (6 bases). Germline lookup yields CDR1 MGHDK and CDR2 SYGVNS. The V and J ends lost 5 bases and 5 bases respectively, with 13 bases between them. This CDR3 is 14 amino acids long. CDR3 coding DNA: TGTGCCAGCAGTCAAACAGGGAAGGATCAGCCCCAGCATTTT. Translated, it gives CASSQTGKDQPQHF.

V is TRBV5-5 and J is TRBJ2-7; tentatively, D is TRBD1 (5 bases). The length of the CDR3 is 14 residues. In germline, CDR1 is SGHKS, CDR2 YYEKEE (reference sequence). Trimming stripped 1 base from V and 0 bases from J, with 8 bases between. In nucleotides, the CDR3 is TGTGCCAGCAGCTTGAAGGACATCTCCTACGAGCAGTACTTC. As protein: CASSLKDISYEQYF.

The chain couples TRBV7-2 to TRBJ2-1; a weak D match, TRBD2 (6 bases). This CDR3 is built from 18 residues. The germline CDR1 and CDR2 sequences are SGHTA and FQGNSA. V dropped 1 base and J dropped 8 bases, with 24 bases sitting between them. This CDR3 is CASSLVPSAGKPVDEQFF. The CDR3 DNA sequence: TGTGCCAGCAGCTTAGTCCCATCTGCGGGGAAACCGGTGGATGAGCAGTTCTTC.

This clone has a single count. This chain connects TRBV4-3 to TRBJ2-1; D remains ambiguous. Deletions cut 0 bases from V and 3 bases from J, with 9 bases between. This CDR3 contains 15 residues. CDR1 is LGHNA and CDR2 is YSLEER in the germline V gene. CDR3 sequence reads: CASSQDVGSYNEQFF. DNA of the CDR3: TGCGCCAGCAGCCAAGATGTCGGTAGCTACAATGAGCAGTTCTTC.

The chain carries TRBV29-1 and TRBJ2-5, with 9 bases matching TRBD2. V dropped 8 bases and J dropped 5; count of bases not matched to a gene: 12. Germline V gene sequence: CDR1 SQVTM, CDR2 ANQGSEA. This CDR3 is 14 amino acids long. CDR3 protein: CSLRGREGLETQYF. As DNA, the CDR3 is TGCAGCCTCAGAGGGCGGGAGGGCCTGGAGACCCAGTACTTC.

Only a few counts were recorded for this clone. The chain has TRBV27 and TRBJ1-3, with 7 bases identical to TRBD1. V lost 5 bases to trimming and J lost 4 bases; unmatched junction nucleotides: 11. CDR1 MNHEY and CDR2 SMNVEV come from the germline V gene (reference sequence). The CDR3 runs 16 residues. The CDR3 region is CASSPGQAEGGNTIYF. The CDR3 nucleotides read TGTGCCAGCAGTCCCGGACAGGCCGAGGGGGGAAACACCATATATTTT.

This clone is a singleton in its sample. The V and J genes are TRBV27 and TRBJ2-3; D is perhaps TRBD2 (6 bases). The germline V gene encodes CDR1 MNHEY and CDR2 SMNVEV (reference sequence). The CDR3 runs to 12 residues. Deletions cut 6 bases from V and 8 bases from J, with 12 bases between. The CDR3 is CASSLRGGTQYF. CDR3 coding DNA: TGTGCCAGCAGCCTCCGGGGAGGTACGCAGTATTTT.

This chain joins TRBV30 and TRBJ1-5; D uncertain. The CDR3 has 15 amino acids. Trimming removed 8 bases from V and 2 bases from J, with 19 bases in between. Per germline, CDR1 GTSNPN and CDR2 SVGIG (reference sequence). Here the CDR3 reads CATRRVGGGNQPQHF. The CDR3 DNA sequence: TGTGCCACCCGGCGGGTCGGAGGAGGCAATCAGCCCCAGCATTTT.

The V call is TRBV18, the J call TRBJ1-1; TRBD1 might be the D (6 bases). The CDR3 totals 13 residues. The V and J ends lost 5 bases and 4 bases respectively, with 11 bases between them. Germline values: CDR1 KGHSH, CDR2 LQKENI. The CDR3 bases are TGTGCCAGCTCAGAGGGGGTACTCACTGAAGCTTTCTTT. Translation gives CASSEGVLTEAFF.

V and J are TRBV19 and TRBJ2-3, with 9 bases aligning to TRBD1. This CDR3 contains 14 residues. The germline gives CDR1 LNHDA, CDR2 SQIVND (reference sequence). After removal of 6 bases from V and 3 bases from J, the junction contained 4 bases not matched to a gene. CDR3 in DNA: TGTGCCAGTAGCGATGACAGGGGGACAGATACGCAGTATTTT. Its protein product is CASSDDRGTDTQYF.

This chain links TRBV7-9 with TRBJ1-1; D is ambiguous. The CDR3 sequence is 16 residues long. Deletions cut 1 base from V and 2 bases from J, with 14 bases between. Looked up from germline, CDR1 is SEHNR and CDR2 is FQNEAQ (reference sequence). CDR3 nucleotides: TGTGCCAGCAGCTTAGGGGCCGGAGGACTTAACACTGAAGCTTTCTTT. This sequence encodes CASSLGAGGLNTEAFF.

V and J are TRBV27 and TRBJ2-1; D perhaps matches TRBD1 (6 bases). V lost 5 bases, J lost 6 bases, and 23 bases lay in between. Germline-derived CDR1 and CDR2 are MNHEY and SMNVEV (reference sequence). The CDR3 runs to 17 residues. The CDR3 sequence: CASSLRPGTFSGNEQFF. In nucleotides, the CDR3 is TGTGCCAGCAGTCTCCGTCCCGGGACATTTTCGGGCAATGAGCAGTTCTTC.

J is TRBJ1-1 and V is TRBV5-1, with D hard to call. This CDR3 is 14 amino acids long. CDR1 and CDR2 (germline): SGHRS, YFSETQ. Trimming removed 5 bases from V and 2 bases from J, with 13 bases in between. CDR3 in amino acids: CASRLGSPNTEAFF. CDR3 DNA sequence: TGCGCCAGCAGACTGGGCAGCCCAAACACTGAAGCTTTCTTT.

This clone was seen only a few times. The chain employs TRBV18 and TRBJ1-5; tentative D call: TRBD1 (5 bases). With 6 bases removed from V and 6 bases from J, the gap between germline ends came to 21 bases. The CDR3 is 16 residues long. Germline V lookup: CDR1 KGHSH, CDR2 LQKENI. This CDR3 reads CASSPSGPGNIQPQHF. The CDR3 DNA reads as TGTGCCAGCTCTCCTTCGGGCCCAGGGAATATTCAGCCCCAGCATTTT.

The rearrangement uses TRBV5-6 and TRBJ1-2; TRBD1 aligns across 7 bases. The CDR3 runs to 15 residues. The trim removed 4 bases at V and 3 bases at J, leaving 9 bases unmatched. Germline V lookup: CDR1 SGHDT, CDR2 YYEEEE. CDR3 bases: TGTGCCAGCAGCCCTGACGCAGGGGGGCACTATGGCTACACCTTC. This codes for CASSPDAGGHYGYTF.

This rearrangement joins TRBV5-1 to TRBJ2-3, with D unclear. Trimming left V 1 base short and J 4 bases short, with 13 bases between. CDR3 size: 15 residues. CDR1 SGHRS and CDR2 YFSETQ come from the germline V gene. This CDR3 is CASSLPALSADTQYF. The CDR3 DNA reads as TGCGCCAGCAGCTTGCCAGCTTTAAGCGCAGATACGCAGTATTTT.

The CDR3 bases are TGTGCCAGCAGTCCCCCCGGACAGGGTGACCTAGGCTACACCTTC. Its protein is CASSPPGQGDLGYTF. The chain links TRBV28 to TRBJ1-2; 8 positions agree with TRBD1. This CDR3 region has 15 residues. Trimming removed 5 bases from V and 8 bases from J; junction bases left unmatched: 13. Per the germline V gene, CDR1 is MDHEN and CDR2 is SYDVKM.

The V and J genes are TRBV19 and TRBJ1-1; 7 bases match TRBD1. Per the germline V gene, CDR1 is LNHDA and CDR2 is SQIVND (reference sequence). The CDR3 sequence is 14 residues long. V lost 5 bases to trimming and J lost 1 base; unmatched junction nucleotides: 4. The chain's CDR3 is CASSFRTGNTEAFF. The CDR3 DNA reads as TGTGCCAGTAGTTTCCGGACAGGGAACACTGAAGCTTTCTTT.

This clone was picked up many times. The chain has TRBV4-1 and TRBJ1-2; 8 bases map to TRBD1. Unmatched junction bases numbered 13, after V lost 5 bases and J lost 5 bases. The CDR3 sequence is 16 residues long. Germline V gene data show CDR1 as MGHRA and CDR2 as YSYEKL. CDR3 in DNA: TGCGCCAGCAGCAAAGCGGCGGGACAGGTGGGGTATGGCTACACCTTC. Its protein is CASSKAAGQVGYGYTF.

The rearrangement links TRBV19 to TRBJ2-5; 10 bases match TRBD2. This CDR3 region has 15 residues. CDR1 and CDR2 (germline): LNHDA, SQIVND (reference sequence). J was trimmed by 4 bases and V by 5 bases; bases with no gene match: 7. The CDR3 DNA reads as TGTGCCAGTAGTGAGCGGGAGGGCCGGGGAGAGACCCAGTACTTC. This codes for CASSEREGRGETQYF.